The TCR beta chain described here comes from a study of cytomegalovirus exposure and HLA in healthy donors. CDR3 length equals 15 residues. Unmatched junction bases numbered 6, after V lost 7 bases and J lost 0 bases. Per germline, CDR1 MNHNS and CDR2 SASEGT. Overall study results and limits: In an earlier analysis, most TCR beta V segments were productive about 87% or about 30% of the time. Later analysis demonstrated an association between a missense DCLRE1C variant and TCR beta V- and J-gene trimming. Highly shared variants forming one cluster were likely a sequencing artifact.

A note on this clone: Its antigen is currently unknown.

The PCR contained 60 Vbeta and 13 Jbeta primers. Clones were sequenced by immunoSEQ multiplex PCR, and TCRdb holds only the in-frame ones, with some missing. The table records over 150,000 clones, approximately 85% of them present only once. The receptor was derived from a man between 50 and 59 years old in good health and CMV-seropositive. Sequenced material: PBMCs. The chain carries TRBV6-1 and TRBJ1-5, with TRBD1 matching 7 bases. The chain's CDR3 is CASNTGTVSNQPQHF. For the CDR3, the DNA is TGTGCCAGCAACACGGGGACAGTTAGCAATCAGCCCCAGCATTTT.